Listed here are 5 T cell receptor beta chains from one sample, sequenced in a study of OX40 agonist ivuxolimab in advanced cancers. The repertoire was sequenced with immunoSEQ multiplex PCR; TCRdb's copy has only in-frame clones and lacks some. This sample has tens of thousands of clones, with more than 85% found just once. The material sequenced was CD4+ or CD8+ T cells sorted from blood, taken in a trial of the OX40 agonist ivuxolimab. Receptors originate from an adult with an advanced solid tumor such as melanoma, head and neck, liver or kidney cancer.

The V call is TRBV4-1, the J call TRBJ1-4; unclear D gene. The V end was cut by 2 bases, the J end by 1 base, with 17 bases between. CDR1 MGHRA and CDR2 YSYEKL come from the germline V gene. The CDR3 covers 18 residues. CDR3 DNA: TGCGCCAGCAGCCAATTCTTGCCCGCTGGATTAACTAATGAAAAACTGTTTTTT. The encoded protein is CASSQFLPAGLTNEKLFF.

The chain joins TRBV7-6 to TRBJ2-5; TRBD2 matches at 14 bases. The CDR3 consists of 15 residues. Trimming took 6 bases from V and 5 from J; bases not matched to a gene: 5. Germline V gives CDR1 SGHVS, CDR2 FNYEAQ. For the CDR3, the DNA is TGTGCCAGCAGGGGGACTAGCGGGGGAATGGAGACCCAGTACTTC. It translates to CASRGTSGGMETQYF.

The chain uses TRBV28 and TRBJ1-4, with 9 bases identical to TRBD1. CDR1 is MDHEN and CDR2 is SYDVKM in the germline V gene. J lost 3 bases, V lost 9 bases, and 8 bases had no gene match. CDR3 size: 15 residues. CDR3 loop: CASRQGGTSNEKLFF. The CDR3 DNA reads as TGTGCCAGTCGACAGGGGGGAACCTCTAATGAAAAACTGTTTTTT.

This rearrangement joins TRBV19 to TRBJ1-1; D unresolved. V lost 5 bases and J lost 5, with 6 bases in between. The germline V gene encodes CDR1 LNHDA and CDR2 SQIVND (reference sequence). The CDR3 loop spans 11 amino acids. This chain's CDR3 is CASSRETEAFF. The CDR3 DNA is TGTGCCAGTAGTCGGGAGACTGAAGCTTTCTTT.

The chain is built from TRBV27 and TRBJ1-5; D is uncertain. The germline V gene encodes CDR1 MNHEY and CDR2 SMNVEV (reference sequence). The CDR3 covers 13 residues. Trimming left V 2 bases short and J 6 bases short, with 8 bases between. Here the CDR3 reads CASSLGGVQPQHF. Written as DNA, the CDR3 is TGTGCCAGCAGTTTAGGTGGGGTTCAGCCCCAGCATTTT.